These T cell receptor beta chains were read from a single sample in a study of graft-versus-host responses after intestinal transplantation. For these TCRs, the target antigens are not known. The data were produced by immunoSEQ multiplex PCR, yet TCRdb's version contains in-frame clones alone and is incomplete. Of over 100,000 clones in the sample, 95% were seen once. The sample consisted of unstimulated CD8+ T cells sorted from spleen or lymph node cells, taken before intestinal transplant. The source of these receptors is a human donor who received an intestinal transplant. CDR3s include the opening cysteine and the closing phenylalanine or tryptophan. A D gene is named only where the DNA matches it firmly. Where a row states a size, it is once, few, many or the class of an expanded clone; other rows omit it.

D: -; size: -; J: TRBJ2-5; V: TRBV27; DNA: TGTGCCAGCAGTTTAGGGGCAGGGAGGATAGAAGAGACCCAGTACTTC; CDR3: CASSLGAGRIEETQYF
D: -; size: -; J: TRBJ2-2; V: TRBV7-9; DNA: TGTGCCAGCAGCCTCGGACCCGGGGAGCTGTTTTTT; CDR3: CASSLGPGELFF
D: TRBD1; size: -; J: TRBJ2-3; V: TRBV28; DNA: TGTGCCAGCAGCCAGACAGGGGGCCGCACAGATACGCAGTATTTT; CDR3: CASSQTGGRTDTQYF
D: -; size: -; J: TRBJ1-2; V: TRBV28; DNA: TGTGCCAGCAGTTTGAGTCGGCGGGATGGCTACACCTTC; CDR3: CASSLSRRDGYTF
D: -; size: once; J: TRBJ2-3; V: TRBV4-1; DNA: TGCGCCAGCAGCCAAAGCCCGGGGCCCTGGTCCACAGATACGCAGTATTTT; CDR3: CASSQSPGPWSTDTQYF
D: TRBD1; size: -; J: TRBJ2-7; V: TRBV9; DNA: TGTGCCAGCAGCACCATGGGACAGGGGGCCAACGAGCAGTACTTC; CDR3: CASSTMGQGANEQYF
D: -; size: -; J: TRBJ1-5; V: TRBV19; DNA: TGTGCCAGTAGTATCAGGACAGAGCGAAATCAGCCCCAGCATTTT; CDR3: CASSIRTERNQPQHF
D: -; size: -; J: TRBJ1-1; V: TRBV28; DNA: TGTGCCAGCAGTTTGGGCAGAGACACTGAAGCTTTCTTT; CDR3: CASSLGRDTEAFF
D: -; size: once; J: TRBJ1-1; V: TRBV9; DNA: TGTGCCAGCAGCGTAGGGCACCCGAACACTGAAGCTTTCTTT; CDR3: CASSVGHPNTEAFF
D: TRBD2; size: -; J: TRBJ2-3; V: TRBV30; DNA: TGTGCCTGGAGTAGCGGGAGAGTCACAGATACGCAGTATTTT; CDR3: CAWSSGRVTDTQYF
D: -; size: once; J: TRBJ2-7; V: TRBV6-1; DNA: TGTGCCAGCAGTCTAAACAGGGCCGTGATCTACGAGCAGTACTTC; CDR3: CASSLNRAVIYEQYF
D: TRBD2; size: -; J: TRBJ2-5; V: TRBV2; DNA: TGTGCGAGCGGGCCCTTTACTAGCGGGAGGGCCCGGGAGACCCAGTACTTC; CDR3: CASGPFTSGRARETQYF
D: -; size: -; J: TRBJ2-1; V: TRBV11-3; DNA: TGTGCCAGCAGCTCTGGAGGGGGTGGGAGTTGGTCCTACAATGAGCAGTTCTTC; CDR3: CASSSGGGGSWSYNEQFF
D: TRBD2; size: -; J: TRBJ2-5; V: TRBV7-6; DNA: TGTGCCAGCAGCTTAGCAGCGGGAGATCTTGCCGAGACCCAGTACTTC; CDR3: CASSLAAGDLAETQYF
D: TRBD2; size: -; J: TRBJ2-7; V: TRBV4-3; DNA: TGCGCCAGCAGCCAAGAGGCGGGAGCCGTCTACGAGCAGTACTTC; CDR3: CASSQEAGAVYEQYF
D: -; size: -; J: TRBJ1-1; V: TRBV2; DNA: TGTGCCAGCAGTGAAGGGAGAGCACACACTGAAGCTTTCTTT; CDR3: CASSEGRAHTEAFF
D: -; size: -; J: TRBJ2-7; V: TRBV13; DNA: TGTGCCAGCAGCTTAGGCGGGCTAGCGACCTACGAGCAGTACTTC; CDR3: CASSLGGLATYEQYF
D: TRBD1; size: -; J: TRBJ1-5; V: TRBV6-1; DNA: TGTGCCAGCAAAGGGGGCGACTGGAGCAATCAGCCCCAGCATTTT; CDR3: CASKGGDWSNQPQHF
D: TRBD2; size: -; J: TRBJ2-3; V: TRBV4-1; DNA: TGCGCCAGCAGCCTCGGGGGGAGCGGAAATACGCAGTATTTT; CDR3: CASSLGGSGNTQYF
D: -; size: once; J: TRBJ1-5; V: TRBV9; DNA: TGTGCCAGCAGCGTAGGACACAATCAGCCCCAGCATTTT; CDR3: CASSVGHNQPQHF